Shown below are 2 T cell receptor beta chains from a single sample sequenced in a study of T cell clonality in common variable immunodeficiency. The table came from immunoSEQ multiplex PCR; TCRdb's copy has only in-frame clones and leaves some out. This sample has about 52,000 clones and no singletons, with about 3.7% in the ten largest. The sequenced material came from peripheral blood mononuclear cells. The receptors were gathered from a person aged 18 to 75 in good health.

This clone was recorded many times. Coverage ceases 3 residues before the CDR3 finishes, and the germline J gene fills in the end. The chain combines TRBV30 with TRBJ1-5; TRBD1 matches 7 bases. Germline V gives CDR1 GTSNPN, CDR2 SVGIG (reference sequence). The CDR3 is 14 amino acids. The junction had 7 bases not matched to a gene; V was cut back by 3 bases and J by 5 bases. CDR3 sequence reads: CAWSRQGRDQPQHF. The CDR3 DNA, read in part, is TGTGCCTGGAGCAGACAGGGTCGCGATCAGCCC.

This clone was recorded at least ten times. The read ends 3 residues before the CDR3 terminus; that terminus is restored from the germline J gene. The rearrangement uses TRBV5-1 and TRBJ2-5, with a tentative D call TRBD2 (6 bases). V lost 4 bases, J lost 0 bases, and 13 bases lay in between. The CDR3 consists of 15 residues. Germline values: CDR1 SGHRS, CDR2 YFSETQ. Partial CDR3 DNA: TGCGCCAGCAGCAACGGACTAAGACACCAAGAGACC. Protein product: CASSNGLRHQET. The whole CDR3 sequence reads CASSNGLRHQETQYF.